Here is one T cell receptor (beta chain) with its context. Compared with the rest of its sample, this clonotype is medium-sized (0.01 to 0.1%). It has no known antigen specificity. Base qualities were left out, and no much larger clone turns up one base away. The source of the sample is a study of immune heterogeneity within non-small cell lung tumors (dated by TCRdb to 2017 to 2018). About the full investigation: By histology, a handful of squamous cell carcinomas, 10 to 11 non-squamous carcinomas and 1 tumor not otherwise specified were included. To look at intratumoral immune heterogeneity, the study ran whole-exome sequencing, RNA-seq and TCR beta repertoire sequencing on several spatially distinct regions taken from every NSCLC tumor. TCR repertoire analysis included 57 tumor loci from 15 patients, whereas transcriptome data included only 45 or so loci from 12 patients. Binding of neoantigens to the HLA alleles of each patient was predicted with netMHCpan-3.0 for mutant peptides of 8 to 11 amino acids. Results and caveats for the whole study, not just this receptor: Local tumor mutational burden and local T-cell repertoire clonality had a statistically significant but moderate positive correlation (R about 0.34). Within a patient, identical dominant CDR3B clonotypes were found to recur across loci, yet unique high-frequency clones were also harbored in different tumor locations. High-frequency TCR beta clonotypes were largely distinct between individual patients.

Genomic DNA extracted from bulk tumor tissue served as TCR template, with about 0.6 ug gDNA amplified per sample. During surgery, several biopsies were collected from each primary tumor and placed as far from one another as possible within the tumor mass. The study cohort was described as untreated, and patients were newly diagnosed NSCLC cases undergoing curative surgery. The donors were under 17 patients with newly diagnosed non-small cell lung cancer who were having surgery with curative intent. The resected tumor masses were reviewed by two independent pathologists. Only high-quality DNA and RNA samples were carried forward to sequencing. Taken from cysteine to phenylalanine, the CDR3 has 13 residues. Just the 39-base CDR3 DNA is kept, in frame starting at base 1. The germline V gene specifies LGHNT as CDR1 and FRNRAP as CDR2. V loses 1 base, J loses 5 bases, and the germline ends lie 8 bases apart.

The TCR beta CDR3 region was amplified with a multiplex PCR system whose first round ran for approximately 10 cycles using 32 V-gene forward primers and 13 J-gene reverse primers. The first PCR round used a QIAGEN Multiplex PCR Kit, and the primer sequences were filed in Chinese patent CN105087789A. In a second PCR round, Illumina universal primers were added with the Phusion High-Fidelity PCR Kit. Sequencing of the TCR libraries was done on the Illumina HiSeq X Ten platform in paired-end mode with a 151 bp read length. Processing in the source paper ran as follows. Cutadapt removed reads without multiplex PCR primers, PEAR merged read pairs, and MiXCR with default settings called CDR3 regions. Repertoire diversity was assessed by Shannon entropy, and clonality was calculated as one minus the Shannon entropy divided by the ln of the count of productive unique sequences. A clonotype counted as a dominant or high-frequency T-cell clone when its frequency was 0.5% or higher. Clones were called with MiXCR by TCRdb after fastp trimmed the public reads at Q25, and only in-frame beta chains were retained. Each CDR3 protein appears once, grouped with its most common genes and DNA. The V and J calls and clone size are TCRdb's, not the authors'. The sample table lists fewer than 15,000 distinct CDR3 sequences, roughly a fifth of them with a count of one. The ten top clones hold 4.6% of the sample.

The sequencing sample was made of lung tumor tissue. This TCR came from a man aged 55 to 70 with non-small cell lung cancer. The chain couples TRBV12-5 to TRBJ2-5; there is no confident call for the D gene. The CDR3 here reads CASGLDTSETQYF. The nucleotides read TGTGCTAGTGGTTTGGATACATCCGAGACCCAGTACTTC.